This entry lists 25 T cell receptor beta chains sequenced from one sample in a study of T cell responses to AZD1222 COVID-19 vaccine. The data were produced by immunoSEQ multiplex PCR, yet TCRdb's version contains in-frame clones alone and is incomplete. The table has approximately 64,000 clones, about 90% seen once; the top ten hold approximately 6%. This specimen was peripheral blood, taken 28 days after the second dose of the MenACWY control vaccine. These receptors all come from an adult who received the MenACWY meningococcal vaccine as a control.

This clone showed up just a few times. The rearrangement joins TRBV13 to TRBJ2-7; D not certain. Trimming cost V 0 bases and J 3 bases, with 12 bases left between them. The CDR3 runs to 15 residues. Germline lookup yields CDR1 PRHDT and CDR2 FYEKMQ (reference sequence). CDR3: CASSLGLTSYYEQYF. CDR3 nucleotides: TGTGCCAGCAGCTTAGGCCTAACTTCTTACTACGAGCAGTACTTC.

The genes are TRBV7-9 and TRBJ2-2; D remains unclear. Trimming cost V 4 bases and J 1 base, with 4 bases left between them. The CDR3 loop spans 13 amino acids. The germline V gene encodes CDR1 SEHNR and CDR2 FQNEAQ (reference sequence). The CDR3 bases are TGTGCCAGCAGCTCCCTGAACACCGGGGAGCTGTTTTTT. Protein sequence: CASSSLNTGELFF.

This rearrangement joins TRBV6-1 to TRBJ2-7; 9 bases map to TRBD1. Germline CDR1 is MNHNS and CDR2 is SASEGT. This CDR3 has 15 amino acids. With 6 bases clipped from V and 5 bases from J, the junction kept 11 bases outside the gene matches. DNA for the CDR3: TGTGCCAGCAGCCGTCCGGGACAGGGCGATCACGAGCAGTACTTC. As protein: CASSRPGQGDHEQYF.

Points on this clone: The identical CDR3 is also encoded by other nucleotide sequences in the sample. The chain links TRBV5-1 to TRBJ1-2, with 8 nucleotides matching TRBD1. The germline V gene has CDR1 SGHRS and CDR2 YFSETQ. Losses at the gene ends were 0 bases for V and 8 bases for J; bases not matched to a gene: 6. The CDR3 is 14 amino acids. The DNA for the CDR3 is TGCGCCAGCAGCTTGGCCGGGACAGGAGGAGGCTACACCTTC. It codes for CASSLAGTGGGYTF.

The J gene is TRBJ1-4, the V gene TRBV29-1; the D gene is possibly TRBD1 (5 bases). CDR3 size: 12 residues. Between the trimmed V and J ends, which lost 6 bases and 7 bases, there was a span of 12 bases. CDR1 and CDR2 from the germline V gene are SQVTM and ANQGSEA. The CDR3 DNA reads as TGCAGCGTATCCAGGGAGGGTGAAAAACTGTTTTTT. Its protein is CSVSREGEKLFF.

J is TRBJ2-1 and V is TRBV6-1; D might be TRBD1 (6 bases). This CDR3 has 15 residues. CDR1 is MNHNS and CDR2 is SASEGT in the germline V gene. Trimming cost V 2 bases and J 3 bases, with 11 bases left between them. The CDR3 region is CASSESGHNYNEQFF. The CDR3 nucleotides read TGTGCCAGCAGTGAATCGGGACACAACTACAATGAGCAGTTCTTC.

There are a few counts of this clone. The chain is built from TRBV10-3 and TRBJ2-7, with 9 bases identical to TRBD2. V was pared by 10 bases and J by 2 bases, with 6 bases of the junction left unmatched. Germline CDR1 is ENHRY and CDR2 is SYGVKD. This CDR3 contains 13 residues. The CDR3 protein is CATSSGMAYEQYF. For the CDR3, the DNA is TGTGCCACCTCTAGCGGGATGGCCTACGAGCAGTACTTC.

The chain combines TRBV6-5 with TRBJ2-7; TRBD1 matches 9 bases. The CDR3 spans 14 residues. The junction had 11 bases not matched to a gene; V was cut back by 11 bases and J by 3 bases. Germline V CDR1 and CDR2: MNHEY, SVGAGI. Here the CDR3 reads CACSAGTGFYEQYF. In nucleotides, the CDR3 is TGTGCCTGCTCTGCCGGGACAGGGTTCTACGAGCAGTACTTC.

The chain links TRBV14 to TRBJ2-1, with D unresolved. This CDR3 has 16 residues. The germline V gene has CDR1 SGHDN and CDR2 FVKESK. Trimming shortened V by 1 base and J by 8 bases, and 18 bases separated the two germline ends. The CDR3 is CASSQALGSSSHEQFF. CDR3 nucleotides: TGTGCCAGCAGCCAAGCACTGGGGTCTAGTAGCCATGAGCAGTTCTTC.

About this clone itself: Sequence at one end of the junction differs from germline and may be a read error. The gene calls are TRBV4-1 and TRBJ1-2; a weak D match, TRBD1 (5 bases). The CDR3 is 13 amino acids. Germline V lookup: CDR1 MGHRA, CDR2 YSYEKL. As DNA, the CDR3 is TGCGCCAGCAGCCAAGAAGAACGGGGGAGCGTGGCCTTC. Its translation: CASSQEERGSVAF.

The chain uses TRBV5-4 and TRBJ1-1, with 7 bases lining up with TRBD1. This CDR3 region has 13 residues. Germline lookup yields CDR1 SGHNT and CDR2 YYREEE (reference sequence). V lost 0 bases, J lost 6 bases, and 2 bases stayed unmatched. CDR3 DNA sequence: TGTGCCAGCAGCTTGGACAGGGGCCCTGAAGCTTTCTTT. Translating it yields CASSLDRGPEAFF.

This rearrangement joins TRBV24-1 to TRBJ2-1; 7 nucleotides align to TRBD1. Germline CDR1 and CDR2: KGHDR and SFDVKD. This CDR3 comprises 13 residues. V was pared by 7 bases and J by 4 bases, with 3 bases of the junction left unmatched. The CDR3 region is CATSRQGYNEQFF. The CDR3 DNA reads TGTGCCACCAGCCGACAGGGATACAATGAGCAGTTCTTC.

This clone is a singleton in its sample. This chain joins TRBV27 and TRBJ2-7; D might be TRBD1 (6 bases). Trimming pared 8 bases from V and 7 bases from J, leaving 12 bases between. In germline, CDR1 is MNHEY, CDR2 SMNVEV (reference sequence). This CDR3 has 11 residues. For the CDR3, the DNA is TGTGCCAGCGGGGGCCCCGAGGAGCAGTACTTC. The encoded protein is CASGGPEEQYF.

The V call is TRBV18, the J call TRBJ2-5; 7 bases are shared with TRBD2. The CDR3 loop spans 15 amino acids. Trimming took 6 bases from V and 5 from J; bases not matched to a gene: 12. Germline V CDR1 and CDR2: KGHSH, LQKENI. CDR3 amino acids: CASSPRGERSETQYF. Here the CDR3 DNA reads TGTGCCAGCTCTCCTCGGGGGGAAAGGTCGGAGACCCAGTACTTC.

This chain uses TRBV6-2 or TRBV6-3 with TRBJ1-5; D may be TRBD1 (6 bases). V lost 4 bases to trimming and J lost 3 bases, with 22 bases between them. Germline CDR1 is MNHEY and CDR2 is SVGEGT. CDR3 length: 18 amino acids. The CDR3 sequence is CASSLDRYSASNNQPQHF. CDR3 sequence (DNA): TGTGCCAGCAGTTTAGACAGGTACTCAGCTTCGAACAATCAGCCCCAGCATTTT.

The chain employs TRBV11-2 and TRBJ1-5; D is uncertain. Germline assignment: CDR1 SGHAT and CDR2 FQNNGV. V lost 0 bases and J lost 6, with 6 bases in between. The CDR3 is 13 amino acids. The CDR3 region is CASSLDPAQPQHF. CDR3 sequence (DNA): TGTGCCAGCAGCTTAGACCCGGCTCAGCCCCAGCATTTT.

A remark on this clone: At one end the junction does not follow the germline gene, possibly because of a read error. The rearrangement uses TRBV5-4 and TRBJ2-7; D unresolved. The CDR3 totals 10 residues. CDR1 and CDR2 (germline): SGHNT, YYREEE (reference sequence). The CDR3 sequence: CWGNSYEQYF. CDR3 DNA: TGCTGGGGTAACTCCTACGAGCAGTACTTC.

The CDR3 here is CASSLRDLNEQYF. The CDR3 bases are TGTGCCAGCTCACTCAGGGACCTCAACGAGCAGTACTTC. The chain employs TRBV18 and TRBJ2-7; D tentatively reads TRBD1 or TRBD2 (5 bases each). The CDR3 runs to 13 residues. The germline CDR1 and CDR2 sequences are KGHSH and LQKENI. V was trimmed by 4 bases and J by 5 bases, leaving 12 bases between them.

The rearrangement links TRBV28 to TRBJ1-2; the D gene is possibly TRBD1 (5 bases). Trimming shortened V by 3 bases and J by 4 bases, and 12 bases separated the two germline ends. The CDR3 runs to 14 residues. Germline assignment: CDR1 MDHEN and CDR2 SYDVKM. The CDR3 here is CASSFLTDLYGYTF. The CDR3 DNA reads as TGTGCCAGCAGTTTTCTGACAGATCTCTATGGCTACACCTTC.

The gene calls are TRBV5-1 and TRBJ2-7; D may correspond to TRBD1 or TRBD2 (6 bases each). V was cut by 4 bases and J by 6 bases, with 14 bases left in between. The CDR3 extends over 13 amino acids. Germline V CDR1 and CDR2: SGHRS, YFSETQ. The CDR3 loop is CASSRPGGLEQYF. In nucleotides, the CDR3 is TGCGCCAGCAGCCGACCCGGGGGCCTCGAGCAGTACTTC.

This clone has just one count. J is TRBJ2-5 and V is TRBV5-8, with 7 bases fitting TRBD2. Looked up from germline, CDR1 is SGHTS and CDR2 is YDEGEE. This CDR3 has 18 amino acids. The ends lost 7 bases at V and 4 bases at J; junction bases unmatched: 22. CDR3 loop: CASGLTAGRGVVLETQYF. In nucleotides, the CDR3 is TGTGCCAGCGGATTAACAGCGGGGCGAGGAGTTGTTTTAGAGACCCAGTACTTC.

This chain links TRBV19 with TRBJ2-7; tentative D call: TRBD2 (6 bases). CDR3 size: 16 residues. The V gene lost 3 bases and the J gene lost 3 bases, with 18 bases spanning the gap. CDR1 is LNHDA, CDR2 SQIVND, per germline (reference sequence). CDR3 nucleotides: TGTGCCAGTAGTATCGGGGACCTCCGAGCGGGCTACGAGCAGTACTTC. Its protein product is CASSIGDLRAGYEQYF.

The chain combines TRBV9 with TRBJ2-7; D call uncertain. The germline gives CDR1 SGDLS, CDR2 YYNGEE. The length of the CDR3 is 14 residues. Trimming took off 4 bases at V and 7 bases at J, with 18 bases between the two ends. CDR3 DNA sequence: TGTGCCAGCAGCCCCTACCCGACGGACCAGGAGCAGTACTTC. It encodes CASSPYPTDQEQYF.

V usage is TRBV12-3 or TRBV12-4 and J usage is TRBJ2-1, with 8 bases identical to TRBD2. V lost 7 bases and J lost 8; bases outside the gene matches: 7. This CDR3 has 13 amino acids. In DNA form, the CDR3 reads TGTGCCAGCAAAACTAGCGGCCTCGATGAGCAGTTCTTC. Its translation is CASKTSGLDEQFF.

The CDR3 protein is CASRPQGGGYNEQFF. CDR3 in DNA: TGTGCCAGCAGGCCACAGGGTGGGGGCTACAATGAGCAGTTCTTC. This chain connects TRBV6-5 to TRBJ2-1; a possible D gene is TRBD1 (6 bases). Trimming stripped 6 bases from V and 3 bases from J, with 15 bases between. Germline lookup yields CDR1 MNHEY and CDR2 SVGAGI. This CDR3 has 15 amino acids.